This is a list of T cell receptor beta chains from one sample in a study of OX40 agonist ivuxolimab in advanced cancers. The assay was immunoSEQ multiplex PCR, and TCRdb's table has in-frame clones only and misses some. The sample consists of under 100,000 clones, approximately 84% of them appearing once. The sample was CD4+ or CD8+ T cells sorted from blood, taken in a trial of the OX40 agonist ivuxolimab. These receptor sequences come from an adult with an advanced solid tumor such as melanoma, head and neck, liver or kidney cancer. CDR3s include the opening cysteine and the closing phenylalanine or tryptophan. Each record gives: CDR3 DNA, CDR3 protein, V gene, J gene, D gene, clone size. D genes are given only for firm matches. Rows give clone size only sometimes, using once, few, many, or a class for an expanded clone.

CDR3nt: TGTGCCAGCAGCTTTAAGGGGCAAGAGACCCAGTACTTC; CDR3aa: CASSFKGQETQYF; v_gene: TRBV7-3; j_gene: TRBJ2-5; d_gene: -; abundance: -
CDR3nt: TGTGCCAGCAGCTTGCTTTCAACCGACAGGGAAGGCTACACCTTC; CDR3aa: CASSLLSTDREGYTF; v_gene: TRBV5-4; j_gene: TRBJ1-2; d_gene: TRBD1; abundance: -
CDR3nt: TGTGCCAGCAGTGACGCTTTTAGGGGGACAGGAGGAAACATTCAGTACTTC; CDR3aa: CASSDAFRGTGGNIQYF; v_gene: TRBV6-1; j_gene: TRBJ2-4; d_gene: TRBD1; abundance: -
CDR3nt: TGTGCCAGCTCACCAGGGGCAGGGAATGAAAAACTGTTTTTT; CDR3aa: CASSPGAGNEKLFF; v_gene: TRBV18; j_gene: TRBJ1-4; d_gene: -; abundance: few
CDR3nt: TGTGCCAGCAGTTCGGGTAGCGGGGGGACGACCCAGTACTTC; CDR3aa: CASSSGSGGTTQYF; v_gene: TRBV6-5; j_gene: TRBJ2-5; d_gene: TRBD2; abundance: once
CDR3nt: TGTGCCACCAGCAGAGGAGGAACGGGAGTCGAGCAGTACTTC; CDR3aa: CATSRGGTGVEQYF; v_gene: TRBV15; j_gene: TRBJ2-7; d_gene: -; abundance: few
CDR3nt: TGTGCCAGCAGCCGCACTAGCGGGGGAGACAATGAGCAGTTCTTC; CDR3aa: CASSRTSGGDNEQFF; v_gene: TRBV5-4; j_gene: TRBJ2-1; d_gene: TRBD2; abundance: -
CDR3nt: TGTGCCAGCAGCTTAGCGACAGGGGCTGGAAACACCATATATTTT; CDR3aa: CASSLATGAGNTIYF; v_gene: TRBV7-6; j_gene: TRBJ1-3; d_gene: TRBD1; abundance: -
CDR3nt: TGTGCCACCGCGCTTACAGGGGAGGATGGCTACACCTTC; CDR3aa: CATALTGEDGYTF; v_gene: TRBV6-1; j_gene: TRBJ1-2; d_gene: TRBD1; abundance: -
CDR3nt: TGTGCCAGCAGCGTAGACGAGGGCCTCAATGAAAAACTGTTTTTT; CDR3aa: CASSVDEGLNEKLFF; v_gene: TRBV9; j_gene: TRBJ1-4; d_gene: -; abundance: once
CDR3nt: TGTGCCAGCAGGACTCCGGGAGAGGTCACCGGGGAGCTGTTTTTT; CDR3aa: CASRTPGEVTGELFF; v_gene: TRBV6-5; j_gene: TRBJ2-2; d_gene: -; abundance: once
CDR3nt: TGTGCCATCAGTGAGTCTGTGGCAGGGGTCTACAATGAGCAGTTCTTC; CDR3aa: CAISESVAGVYNEQFF; v_gene: TRBV10-3; j_gene: TRBJ2-1; d_gene: -; abundance: -
CDR3nt: TGTGCCAGCAGTGAAACAGGCCACTCCGAGCAGTACTTC; CDR3aa: CASSETGHSEQYF; v_gene: TRBV6-4; j_gene: TRBJ2-7; d_gene: -; abundance: -
CDR3nt: TGTGCCAGTAGGGCAGGGATCGAGCAGTACTTC; CDR3aa: CASRAGIEQYF; v_gene: TRBV19; j_gene: TRBJ2-7; d_gene: -; abundance: -
CDR3nt: TGTGCCAGCAGTTATTCTGGGACAGAAAAACTGTTTTTT; CDR3aa: CASSYSGTEKLFF; v_gene: TRBV7-6; j_gene: TRBJ1-4; d_gene: -; abundance: -
CDR3nt: TGTGCCAGCAGCACGTGGTCAGGGAACACTGAAGCTTTCTTT; CDR3aa: CASSTWSGNTEAFF; v_gene: TRBV7-3; j_gene: TRBJ1-1; d_gene: -; abundance: -
CDR3nt: TGTGCCAGCAGCAAAGTTCTAGCGGGGGGGCCTGGCAATGAGCAGTTCTTC; CDR3aa: CASSKVLAGGPGNEQFF; v_gene: TRBV21-1; j_gene: TRBJ2-1; d_gene: -; abundance: few
CDR3nt: TGTGCCAGTAGCCTGGACAGGGGCTATGGCTACACCTTC; CDR3aa: CASSLDRGYGYTF; v_gene: TRBV19; j_gene: TRBJ1-2; d_gene: TRBD1; abundance: -
CDR3nt: TGCGCCAGCAGCTTGGATCAGAGATCACCCCTCCACTTT; CDR3aa: CASSLDQRSPLHF; v_gene: TRBV5-1; j_gene: TRBJ1-6; d_gene: -; abundance: few
CDR3nt: TGTGCCAGCAGCGTAGATCCCAGCGGGAGTGACTACAATGAGCAGTTCTTC; CDR3aa: CASSVDPSGSDYNEQFF; v_gene: TRBV9; j_gene: TRBJ2-1; d_gene: TRBD2; abundance: -
CDR3nt: TGCGCCAGCAGCGGAGAAGGACAGGGTAAATCCTACGAGCAGTACTTC; CDR3aa: CASSGEGQGKSYEQYF; v_gene: TRBV4-1; j_gene: TRBJ2-7; d_gene: TRBD1; abundance: -
CDR3nt: TGCGCCAGCCGGGACAGGGACGTAGGAGGCTATAATTCACCCCTCCACTTT; CDR3aa: CASRDRDVGGYNSPLHF; v_gene: TRBV5-1; j_gene: TRBJ1-6; d_gene: TRBD1; abundance: -
CDR3nt: TGCGCCAGCAGCCAAGAGGGACAGGGGGCGACTGGAAACACCATATATTTT; CDR3aa: CASSQEGQGATGNTIYF; v_gene: TRBV4-1; j_gene: TRBJ1-3; d_gene: TRBD1; abundance: -
CDR3nt: TGTGCCAGTAGTTATAGCGGCCAGCGCAAATATCAGCCCCAGCATTTT; CDR3aa: CASSYSGQRKYQPQHF; v_gene: TRBV19; j_gene: TRBJ1-5; d_gene: -; abundance: -
CDR3nt: TGTGCCAGCAGCTTCGTTACAGCCGGAAACACCATATATTTT; CDR3aa: CASSFVTAGNTIYF; v_gene: TRBV7-9; j_gene: TRBJ1-3; d_gene: -; abundance: few
CDR3nt: TGTGCCAGCAGTTACGAAGGACAGGGGAATGGCTACACCTTC; CDR3aa: CASSYEGQGNGYTF; v_gene: TRBV6-5; j_gene: TRBJ1-2; d_gene: TRBD1; abundance: -
CDR3nt: TGTGCTAGTGGTTTGATCCTAGCGGGAGGAAACATTCAGTACTTC; CDR3aa: CASGLILAGGNIQYF; v_gene: TRBV12-5; j_gene: TRBJ2-4; d_gene: TRBD2; abundance: few
CDR3nt: TGCAGCGTTGAAGGATTCGACGGGCAGGGCGTGACAGATACGCAGTATTTT; CDR3aa: CSVEGFDGQGVTDTQYF; v_gene: TRBV29-1; j_gene: TRBJ2-3; d_gene: -; abundance: few
CDR3nt: TGTGCCTGTACCACAGGGGCTGGAAACACCATATATTTT; CDR3aa: CACTTGAGNTIYF; v_gene: TRBV30; j_gene: TRBJ1-3; d_gene: TRBD1; abundance: -
CDR3nt: TGTGCCAGCAGTGAAGGTGGCGGGGGGGCTACAGATACGCAGTATTTT; CDR3aa: CASSEGGGGATDTQYF; v_gene: TRBV6-1; j_gene: TRBJ2-3; d_gene: TRBD2; abundance: once
CDR3nt: TGTGCCAGCAGCGTGTCACAGGGAGCCAAAAACATTCAGTACTTC; CDR3aa: CASSVSQGAKNIQYF; v_gene: TRBV9; j_gene: TRBJ2-4; d_gene: -; abundance: -
CDR3nt: TGTGCCAGCAGTCGCGCGGTTGGCAGGGCCCAAGAGACCCAGTACTTC; CDR3aa: CASSRAVGRAQETQYF; v_gene: TRBV7-9; j_gene: TRBJ2-5; d_gene: -; abundance: once
CDR3nt: TGTGCCAGCTCGCCGGAGGTCCAGTTCTCACCCCTCCACTTT; CDR3aa: CASSPEVQFSPLHF; v_gene: TRBV18; j_gene: TRBJ1-6; d_gene: -; abundance: -
CDR3nt: TGTGCCAGTAGTCTACGACAGGGGCGAGCTTTCTTT; CDR3aa: CASSLRQGRAFF; v_gene: TRBV19; j_gene: TRBJ1-1; d_gene: TRBD1; abundance: once
CDR3nt: TGCGCCAGCAGTCTCAGCGGGGGGGCCGGAGATACGCAGTATTTT; CDR3aa: CASSLSGGAGDTQYF; v_gene: TRBV5-1; j_gene: TRBJ2-3; d_gene: TRBD2; abundance: -
CDR3nt: TGTGCCAGCAGCTCCCGAGGAGGGACTAGCGGCAGCTACGAGCAGTACTTC; CDR3aa: CASSSRGGTSGSYEQYF; v_gene: TRBV7-2; j_gene: TRBJ2-7; d_gene: TRBD2; abundance: -
CDR3nt: TGTGCCAGCAGCGTAGACTGGAACACTGAAGCTTTCTTT; CDR3aa: CASSVDWNTEAFF; v_gene: TRBV9; j_gene: TRBJ1-1; d_gene: -; abundance: few
CDR3nt: TGTGCCAGCCACGGGACTCATTCCTACAATGAGCAGTTCTTC; CDR3aa: CASHGTHSYNEQFF; v_gene: TRBV2; j_gene: TRBJ2-1; d_gene: -; abundance: -
CDR3nt: TGTGCCAGTAGCAATGCGGCGGACAGACTGTTTTTT; CDR3aa: CASSNAADRLFF; v_gene: TRBV19; j_gene: TRBJ1-4; d_gene: -; abundance: -
CDR3nt: TGTGCCAGCAAATACGAGTTGAGCTCCTATAATTCACCCCTCCACTTT; CDR3aa: CASKYELSSYNSPLHF; v_gene: TRBV27; j_gene: TRBJ1-6; d_gene: -; abundance: -
CDR3nt: TGTGCCAGCGGACAGAGGAATTCACCCCTCCACTTT; CDR3aa: CASGQRNSPLHF; v_gene: TRBV7-9; j_gene: TRBJ1-6; d_gene: -; abundance: -
CDR3nt: TGTGCCAGCTCACTAAGGAAGGGGGAAGTTCGGAGTGAAAAACTGTTTTTT; CDR3aa: CASSLRKGEVRSEKLFF; v_gene: TRBV18; j_gene: TRBJ1-4; d_gene: -; abundance: -
CDR3nt: TGCGCCAGCAGCTTGGGGGTCTCTGGAAACACCATATATTTT; CDR3aa: CASSLGVSGNTIYF; v_gene: TRBV5-1; j_gene: TRBJ1-3; d_gene: -; abundance: -
CDR3nt: TGCGCCAGCAGCCAGAAACCGGGACAGGGGAACGAAAAACTGTTTTTT; CDR3aa: CASSQKPGQGNEKLFF; v_gene: TRBV4-1; j_gene: TRBJ1-4; d_gene: TRBD1; abundance: -
CDR3nt: TGTGCCAGCAGTGACCCCGGGACAGGGGGTGAAAAACTGTTTTTT; CDR3aa: CASSDPGTGGEKLFF; v_gene: TRBV25-1; j_gene: TRBJ1-4; d_gene: TRBD1; abundance: -
CDR3nt: TGCGCCAGCAGCGGGGGGAGCACCTCATGGGAGACCCAGTACTTC; CDR3aa: CASSGGSTSWETQYF; v_gene: TRBV5-1; j_gene: TRBJ2-5; d_gene: -; abundance: -
CDR3nt: TGTGCCACCAGCAGAGCTGACGATACGCAGTATTTT; CDR3aa: CATSRADDTQYF; v_gene: TRBV15; j_gene: TRBJ2-3; d_gene: -; abundance: -
CDR3nt: TGTGCCAGTAGTACAGGGTTAATGAATGAGCAGTTCTTC; CDR3aa: CASSTGLMNEQFF; v_gene: TRBV19; j_gene: TRBJ2-1; d_gene: -; abundance: -
CDR3nt: TGTGCCAGCAGCCAAGATAGCTGGGGTGAGCAGTTCTTC; CDR3aa: CASSQDSWGEQFF; v_gene: TRBV14; j_gene: TRBJ2-1; d_gene: -; abundance: -
CDR3nt: TGTGCCAGCAGATCAGGACAGGGGTCTGAAGCTTTCTTT; CDR3aa: CASRSGQGSEAFF; v_gene: TRBV5-4; j_gene: TRBJ1-1; d_gene: TRBD1; abundance: few
CDR3nt: TGTGCCAGCAGCCTCCATCAGGGTTATGGCTACACCTTC; CDR3aa: CASSLHQGYGYTF; v_gene: TRBV7-9; j_gene: TRBJ1-2; d_gene: -; abundance: -
CDR3nt: TGTGCCAGCAGCTTATGGCGACTTGTCTATGGCTACACCTTC; CDR3aa: CASSLWRLVYGYTF; v_gene: TRBV7-2; j_gene: TRBJ1-2; d_gene: -; abundance: -